Following are 9 T cell receptor beta chains from one sample sequenced in a study of blood T cell repertoires in COVID-19. The protocol was immunoSEQ multiplex PCR, while the TCRdb copy is restricted to in-frame clones and leaves out a portion. The sample contains roughly 250,000 clones, 70% to 85% of which appear only once. The sequenced sample was peripheral blood. All receptors derive from a human donor with COVID-19, enrolled during active disease. The donor label of this sample is uncertain.

This rearrangement joins TRBV7-8 to TRBJ1-5; a weak D match, TRBD1 (5 bases). Trimming cost V 6 bases and J 1 base, with 10 bases left between them. This CDR3 comprises 14 residues. Germline CDR1 is SGHVS and CDR2 is FQNEAQ. The CDR3 sequence is CASRLGGSNQPQHF. In nucleotides, the CDR3 is TGTGCCAGCAGACTGGGGGGGAGCAATCAGCCCCAGCATTTT.

The V and J genes are TRBV6-5 and TRBJ1-5; TRBD1 aligns across 7 bases. Germline trimming cut 6 bases from V and 3 bases from J; bases unmatched to any gene: 8. This CDR3 has 15 amino acids. Germline assignment: CDR1 MNHEY and CDR2 SVGAGI. The CDR3 DNA follows: TGTGCCAGCAGAGGGGGACAGCAGCCCAATCAGCCCCAGCATTTT. It codes for CASRGGQQPNQPQHF.

The V call is TRBV28, the J call TRBJ1-6; the D is unclear. The CDR3 covers 14 residues. Trimming cost V 6 bases and J 9 bases, with 15 bases left between them. Per the germline V gene, CDR1 is MDHEN and CDR2 is SYDVKM. The CDR3 DNA is TGTGCCAGCAGGCGGGGTAATACGGGTTCACCCCTCCACTTT. Its translation: CASRRGNTGSPLHF.

This sequence joins TRBV6-5 and TRBJ2-7; 7 bases are a match to TRBD2. V lost 2 bases and J lost 7; bases outside the gene matches: 11. This CDR3 is 15 amino acids long. The germline CDR1 and CDR2 sequences are MNHEY and SVGAGI. CDR3 protein: CASSYRAVAGEEQYF. The CDR3 nucleotides read TGTGCCAGCAGTTACAGGGCGGTAGCGGGCGAGGAGCAGTACTTC.

The rearrangement joins TRBV6-2 or TRBV6-3 to TRBJ2-3; a possible D gene is TRBD1 (5 bases). The CDR3 length is 15 residues. From germline, CDR1 is MNHEY and CDR2 SVGEGT. V lost 5 bases and J lost 6, with 18 bases in between. The CDR3 DNA sequence: TGTGCCAGCAGTCGGATATCCGCAGGGCGCGATACGCAGTATTTT. This gives the protein CASSRISAGRDTQYF.

The rearrangement links TRBV9 to TRBJ1-4; D unclear. This CDR3 is built from 15 residues. CDR1 SGDLS and CDR2 YYNGEE come from the germline V gene. V lost 0 bases to trimming and J lost 0 bases, with 6 bases between them. CDR3 DNA sequence: TGTGCCAGCAGCGTAGCGGGAGCAACTAATGAAAAACTGTTTTTT. Residues: CASSVAGATNEKLFF.

This clone was recorded only once. V gene TRBV2 combines with J gene TRBJ1-3, with D unclear. The V gene lost 6 bases and the J gene lost 0 bases, with 12 bases spanning the gap. Looked up from germline, CDR1 is SNHLY and CDR2 is FYNNEI. This CDR3 spans 15 amino acids. The CDR3 reads CASRLWGGSGNTIYF. CDR3 DNA: TGTGCCAGCAGGTTGTGGGGAGGCTCTGGAAACACCATATATTTT.

The V gene is TRBV5-1, the J gene TRBJ1-2, with a weak D call TRBD1 (6 bases). Trimming pared 0 bases from V and 8 bases from J, leaving 11 bases between. Germline V gene sequence: CDR1 SGHRS, CDR2 YFSETQ. The length of the CDR3 is 13 residues. CDR3 sequence (DNA): TGCGCCAGCAGCTTGGTACTGGGGGCCGGCTACACCTTC. Translating it yields CASSLVLGAGYTF.

Comment on this clone: At one boundary the junction diverges from the germline segment, which might be a read error. This rearrangement joins TRBV30 to TRBJ1-2, with 8 bases identical to TRBD1. The CDR3 consists of 12 residues. The V gene's germline CDR1 is GTSNPN and CDR2 SVGIG (reference sequence). The CDR3 reads CASDRGNYGHTF. CDR3 bases: TGTGCCTCCGACAGGGGAAACTATGGCCACACCTTC.